This section outlines one T cell receptor beta chain sequence together with its context. The sample originates from a study of blood T cell repertoires in COVID-19. Turning to the study itself: Material from acute and convalescent COVID-19 was sourced from the United States, Italy and Spain. PBMCs, B-cell-depleted T cells, or T cells were the source of the cDNA or gDNA that made up the material.

Authors' methods: Counts of nucleated cells, estimated from reference gene primer amplification, were obtained. Using immunoSEQ multiplex PCR, the repertoire was profiled, and TCRdb retains in-frame clones only, with some absent. V, J and clone size reflect that table, while D and trimming were determined from the DNA. The table lists 250,000 to 350,000 clones, around four fifths of them singletons. With V trimmed by 0 bases and J by 10 bases, 10 bases remained unmatched. The CDR3 contains 15 residues. CDR1 MNHEY and CDR2 SMNVEV come from the germline V gene (reference sequence). The chain joins TRBV27 to TRBJ1-1; TRBD1 agrees at 8 bases. Sequences were obtained from peripheral blood. The receptor was derived from a woman in her 50s with active or convalescent COVID-19. Written as DNA, the CDR3 is TGTGCCAGCAGTTTATCGGGACAGGCAAAAGGGCGAGCTTTCTTT. It yields the protein CASSLSGQAKGRAFF.